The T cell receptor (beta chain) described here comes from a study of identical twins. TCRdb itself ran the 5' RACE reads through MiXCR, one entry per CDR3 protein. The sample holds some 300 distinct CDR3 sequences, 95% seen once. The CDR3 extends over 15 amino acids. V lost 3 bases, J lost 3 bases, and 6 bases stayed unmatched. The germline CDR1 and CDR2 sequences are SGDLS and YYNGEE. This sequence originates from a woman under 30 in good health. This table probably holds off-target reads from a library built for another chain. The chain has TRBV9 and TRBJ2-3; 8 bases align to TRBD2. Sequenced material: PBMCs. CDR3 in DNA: TGTGCCAGCAGCGACAGCGGGGGAGTAACAGATACGCAGTATTTT. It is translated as CASSDSGGVTDTQYF.